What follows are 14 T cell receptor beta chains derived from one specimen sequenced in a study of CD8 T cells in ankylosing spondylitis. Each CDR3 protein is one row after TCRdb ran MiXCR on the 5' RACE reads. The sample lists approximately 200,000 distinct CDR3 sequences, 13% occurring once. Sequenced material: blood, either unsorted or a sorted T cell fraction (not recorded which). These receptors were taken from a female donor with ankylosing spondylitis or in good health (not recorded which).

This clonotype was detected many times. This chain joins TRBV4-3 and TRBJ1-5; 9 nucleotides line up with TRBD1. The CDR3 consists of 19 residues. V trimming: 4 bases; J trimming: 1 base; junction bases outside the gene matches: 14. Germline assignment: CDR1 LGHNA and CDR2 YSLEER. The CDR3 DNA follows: TGCGCCAGCAGCCCAGGAGCCGGGACAGGGAGTCAGAGCAATCAGCCCCAGCATTTT. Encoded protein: CASSPGAGTGSQSNQPQHF.

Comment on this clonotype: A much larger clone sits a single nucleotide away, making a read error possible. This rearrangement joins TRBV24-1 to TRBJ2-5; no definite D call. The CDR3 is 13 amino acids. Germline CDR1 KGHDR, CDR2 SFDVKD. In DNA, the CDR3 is TGTGTCACCAGTGATCCAGTCGAAGAGACCCAGTACTTC. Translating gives CVTSDPVEETQYF.

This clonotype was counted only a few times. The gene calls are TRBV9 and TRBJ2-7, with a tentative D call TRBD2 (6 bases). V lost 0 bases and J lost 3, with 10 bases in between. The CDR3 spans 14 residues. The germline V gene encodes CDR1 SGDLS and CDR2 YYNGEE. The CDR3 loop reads CASSVAEGGYEQYF. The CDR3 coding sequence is TGTGCCAGCAGCGTAGCGGAGGGAGGCTACGAGCAGTACTTC.

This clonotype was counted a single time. CDR3 DNA sequence: TGTGCCAGCGGTTTGGGGACTAGCACAGATACGCAGTATTTT. This gives the protein CASGLGTSTDTQYF. V gene TRBV7-2 combines with J gene TRBJ2-3; D is perhaps TRBD2 (6 bases). The V gene lost 8 bases and the J gene lost 0 bases, with 12 bases spanning the gap. The CDR3 runs 14 residues. Germline-derived CDR1 and CDR2 are SGHTA and FQGNSA.

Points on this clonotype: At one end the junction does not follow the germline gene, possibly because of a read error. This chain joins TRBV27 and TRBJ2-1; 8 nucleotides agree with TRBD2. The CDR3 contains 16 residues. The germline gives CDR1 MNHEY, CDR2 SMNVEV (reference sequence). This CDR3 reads CVSSLLGLAGYNEQFF. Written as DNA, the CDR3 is TGTGTCAGCAGTTTATTGGGCCTAGCGGGTTACAATGAGCAGTTCTTC.

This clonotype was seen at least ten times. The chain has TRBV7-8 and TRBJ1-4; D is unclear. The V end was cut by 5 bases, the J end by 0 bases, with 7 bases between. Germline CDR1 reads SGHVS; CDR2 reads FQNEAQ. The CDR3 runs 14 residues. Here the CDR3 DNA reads TGTGCCAGCAGCCCCCATACAACTAATGAAAAACTGTTTTTT. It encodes CASSPHTTNEKLFF.

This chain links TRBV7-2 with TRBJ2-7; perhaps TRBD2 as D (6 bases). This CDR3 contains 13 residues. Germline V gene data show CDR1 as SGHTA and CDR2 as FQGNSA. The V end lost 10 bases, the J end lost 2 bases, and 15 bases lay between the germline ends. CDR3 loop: CATWAGGTYEQYF. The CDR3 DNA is TGTGCCACCTGGGCCGGGGGAACCTACGAGCAGTACTTC. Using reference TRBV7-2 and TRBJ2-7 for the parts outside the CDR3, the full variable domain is GAGVSQSPSNKVTEKGKDVELRCDPISGHTALYWYRQSLGQGLEFLIYFQGNSAPDKSGLPSDRFSAERTGGSVSTLTIQRTQQEDSAVYLCATWAGGTYEQYFGPGTRLTVT.

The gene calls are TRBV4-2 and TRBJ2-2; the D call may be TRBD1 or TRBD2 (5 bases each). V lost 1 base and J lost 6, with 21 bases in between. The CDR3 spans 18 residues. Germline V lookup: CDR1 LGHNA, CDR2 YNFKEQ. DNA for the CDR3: TGTGCCAGCAGCCAAGCGAATTTGAGGGGTCTATTTGCCGGGGAGCTGTTTTTT. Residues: CASSQANLRGLFAGELFF.

The CDR3 nucleotides read TGTGCCAGTAGCGCCCCCCGCGGGACAGACAATGAGCAGTTCTTC. Amino acids: CASSAPRGTDNEQFF. This chain joins TRBV19 and TRBJ2-1; TRBD1 is a possible D gene (7 bases). This CDR3 has 15 residues. Germline V gene data show CDR1 as LNHDA and CDR2 as SQIVND (reference sequence). V lost 6 bases to trimming and J lost 5 bases, with 17 bases between them.

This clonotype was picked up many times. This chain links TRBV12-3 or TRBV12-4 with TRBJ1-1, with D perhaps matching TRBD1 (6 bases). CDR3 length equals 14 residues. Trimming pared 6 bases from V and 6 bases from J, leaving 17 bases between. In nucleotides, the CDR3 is TGTGCCAGCAGACCCGACGGGACACCGGCTGAAGCTTTCTTT. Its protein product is CASRPDGTPAEAFF.

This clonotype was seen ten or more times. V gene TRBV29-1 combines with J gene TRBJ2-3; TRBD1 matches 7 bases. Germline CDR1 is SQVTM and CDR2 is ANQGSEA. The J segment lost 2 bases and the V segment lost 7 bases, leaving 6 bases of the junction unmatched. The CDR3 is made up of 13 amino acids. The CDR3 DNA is TGCAGCGCCAGGACAGGCTCCACAGATACGCAGTATTTT. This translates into CSARTGSTDTQYF.

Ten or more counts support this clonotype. The CDR3 DNA reads TGTGCCAGCAGTTTATCCCTAGGACAGGGGGGTGGCTACACCTTC. This codes for CASSLSLGQGGGYTF. This chain uses TRBV27 with TRBJ1-2, with 10 bases matching TRBD1. Germline V gene lookup returns CDR1 MNHEY and CDR2 SMNVEV (reference sequence). The trim removed 0 bases at V and 7 bases at J, leaving 5 bases unmatched. This CDR3 is built from 15 residues.

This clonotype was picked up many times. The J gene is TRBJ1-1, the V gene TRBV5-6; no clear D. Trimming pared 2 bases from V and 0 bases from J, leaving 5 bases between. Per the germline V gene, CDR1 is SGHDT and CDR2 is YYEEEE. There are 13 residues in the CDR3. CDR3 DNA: TGTGCCAGCAGCTTTGGGCTGAACACTGAAGCTTTCTTT. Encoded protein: CASSFGLNTEAFF.

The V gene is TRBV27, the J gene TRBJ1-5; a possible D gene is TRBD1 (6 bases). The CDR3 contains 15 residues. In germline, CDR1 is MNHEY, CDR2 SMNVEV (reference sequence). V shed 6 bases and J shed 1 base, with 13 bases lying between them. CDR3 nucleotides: TGTGCCAGCAGGACCTTCCAGGGGAGCAATCAGCCCCAGCATTTT. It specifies CASRTFQGSNQPQHF.